This T cell receptor beta chain was documented in a study of T cells in Graves' hyperthyroidism and ophthalmopathy. In this sample, this clonotype turned up many times. TCR beta CDR3 regions were amplified from RNA transcripts. Carried out on the TCR CDR3, a first-round RT-PCR used the HTBI primer set. TCRdb re-called the multiplex PCR reads through MiXCR, storing one row per CDR3 protein. Of fewer than 800,000 distinct CDR3 sequences listed, approximately 16% were seen once; the top ten hold around 7.7%. The sample comprised blood. The TCR comes from a man younger than 35 with Graves' hyperthyroidism.

Here the CDR3 reads CASSPGTNEETQYF. CDR3 coding DNA: TGTGCCAGCAGTCCCGGGACAAACGAAGAGACCCAGTACTTC. The rearrangement joins TRBV28 to TRBJ2-5; perhaps TRBD1 as D (6 bases). The CDR3 extends over 14 amino acids. CDR1 MDHEN and CDR2 SYDVKM come from the germline V gene. Trimming cost V 5 bases and J 3 bases, with 13 bases left between them. The variable domain in full, completed from reference TRBV28 and TRBJ2-5, reads DVKVTQSSRYLVKRTGEKVFLECVQDMDHENMFWYRQDPGLGLRLIYFSYDVKMKEKGDIPEGYSVSREKKERFSLILESASTNQTSMYLCASSPGTNEETQYFGPGTRLLVL.